Below, one T cell receptor (beta chain) is given with its context. These data are taken from a study of blood T cell repertoires in COVID-19. About the study: Samples representing acute and convalescent COVID-19 were sourced from the United States, Italy and Spain.

All enrollees were roughly 18 to 89 years old and from 25 or so US areas. Participant reports of clinical history set cohort assignment. What the recovered Cohort 3 donors had was two negative PCRs, clearance, or symptom resolution. The CDR3 length is 15 residues. With 10 bases removed from V and 0 bases from J, the gap between germline ends came to 18 bases. Germline V CDR1 and CDR2: MDHEN, SYDVKM. The repertoire was sequenced with immunoSEQ multiplex PCR; TCRdb's copy has only in-frame clones and lacks some. The data contain hundreds of thousands of clones, around 90% of them seen just once; the ten biggest clones take up 1%.

Sequencing used PBMCs or T cells enriched from blood (not recorded which). This clonotype was sampled from a woman in her twenties or thirties who had recovered from COVID-19. V gene TRBV28 combines with J gene TRBJ1-1, with D possibly TRBD1 on 5 matching bases. The DNA for the CDR3 is TGTGCCACCATGCAAGGAACAGGCATGAACACTGAAGCTTTCTTT. Translated: CATMQGTGMNTEAFF.